This TCR beta chain was found in a study of blood T cell repertoires in COVID-19. The assay was immunoSEQ multiplex PCR, and TCRdb's table has in-frame clones only and misses some. In the table there are roughly 17,000 clones, around 80% of which are singletons. This clone has only one observation. Germline V gives CDR1 SGHAT, CDR2 FQNNGV. The V segment lost 3 bases and the J segment 8 bases; nucleotides outside the gene matches: 10. The CDR3 loop spans 16 amino acids. Sequences were obtained from peripheral blood. The V gene is TRBV11-2, the J gene TRBJ1-4, with 9 bases matching TRBD1. The receptor was derived from a man aged 55 to 69 with active or convalescent COVID-19. The CDR3 sequence: CASSLGPGQGHEKLFF. CDR3 DNA: TGTGCCAGCAGCTTGGGCCCGGGACAGGGACACGAAAAACTGTTTTTT.